This T cell receptor beta chain was profiled in a study of cytomegalovirus exposure and HLA in healthy donors. Study-wide context: Samples from HLA-typed donors yielded about 85 million unique TCRs in an early data release. Regarding the study as a whole: Association of a missense DCLRE1C variant with TCR beta V- and J-gene trimming was reported in a later analysis. The later analysis indicated that the majority of CMV-associated TCR beta chains appeared HLA-restricted. Only CMV serostatus was available as immune exposure information.

Concerning this clone itself: Its antigen is not identified.

V shed 3 bases and J 5 bases; nucleotides not matched to a gene: 7. The CDR3 spans 16 residues. Germline assignment: CDR1 LNHDA and CDR2 SQIVND (reference sequence). PCR primers comprised 60 Vbeta and 13 Jbeta primers. Data came from immunoSEQ multiplex PCR; TCRdb stores just in-frame clones and leaves some out. The sample table includes approximately 93,000 clones. The sequence was collected from a woman under 40 in good health and CMV-seronegative. The sequenced sample consisted of PBMCs. V and J are TRBV19 and TRBJ2-2, with TRBD2 matching 9 bases. The CDR3 loop is CASSMMASGRTGELFF. The CDR3 DNA sequence: TGTGCCAGTAGTATGATGGCCAGCGGGAGGACCGGGGAGCTGTTTTTT.